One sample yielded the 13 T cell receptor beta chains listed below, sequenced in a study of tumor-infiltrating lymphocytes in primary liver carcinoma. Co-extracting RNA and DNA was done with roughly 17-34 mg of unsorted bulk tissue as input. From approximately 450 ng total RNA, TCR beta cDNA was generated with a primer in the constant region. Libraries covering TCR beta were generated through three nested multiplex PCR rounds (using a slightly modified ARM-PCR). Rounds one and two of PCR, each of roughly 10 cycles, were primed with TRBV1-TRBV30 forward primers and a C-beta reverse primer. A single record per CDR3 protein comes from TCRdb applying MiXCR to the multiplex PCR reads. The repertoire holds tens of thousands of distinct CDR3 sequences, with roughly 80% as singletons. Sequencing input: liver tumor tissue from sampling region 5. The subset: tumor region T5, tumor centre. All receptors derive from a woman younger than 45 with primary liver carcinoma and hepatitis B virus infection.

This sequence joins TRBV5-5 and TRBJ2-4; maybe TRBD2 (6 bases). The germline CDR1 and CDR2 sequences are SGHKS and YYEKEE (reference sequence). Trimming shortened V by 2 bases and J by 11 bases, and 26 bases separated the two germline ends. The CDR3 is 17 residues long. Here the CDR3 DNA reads TGTGCCAGCAGCTTAGTAGGAATGACGGAGGGGTCAGACGTTCAGTACTTC. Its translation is CASSLVGMTEGSDVQYF.

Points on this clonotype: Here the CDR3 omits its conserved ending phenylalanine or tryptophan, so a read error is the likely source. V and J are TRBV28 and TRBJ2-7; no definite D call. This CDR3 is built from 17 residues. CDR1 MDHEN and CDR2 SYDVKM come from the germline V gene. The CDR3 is CASSFPLDGWYSYEQYL. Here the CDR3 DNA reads TGTGCAAGCAGCTTCCCTTTGGACGGATGGTACTCCTACGAGCAGTACTTA.

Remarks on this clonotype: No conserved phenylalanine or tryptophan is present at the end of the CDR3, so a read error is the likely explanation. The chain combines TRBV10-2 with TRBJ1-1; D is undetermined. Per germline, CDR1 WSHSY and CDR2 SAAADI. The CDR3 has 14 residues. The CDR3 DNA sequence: TGCGCCAGCGGTGAGTCGAAGGTGGGCACTCAAGCTTTCCTT. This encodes CASGESKVGTQAFL.

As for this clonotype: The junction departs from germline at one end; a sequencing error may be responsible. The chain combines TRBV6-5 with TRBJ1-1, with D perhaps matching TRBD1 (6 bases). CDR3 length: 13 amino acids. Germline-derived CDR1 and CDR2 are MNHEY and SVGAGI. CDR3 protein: CTSTGNRDAEAFF. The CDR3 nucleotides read TGTACCAGCACTGGGAACAGGGACGCTGAAGCTTTCTTT.

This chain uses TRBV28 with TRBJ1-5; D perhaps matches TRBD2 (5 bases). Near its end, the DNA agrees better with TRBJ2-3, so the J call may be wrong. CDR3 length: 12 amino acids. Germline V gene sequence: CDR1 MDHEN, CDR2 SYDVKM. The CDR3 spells CASSASGIGQYF. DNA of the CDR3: TGTGCCAGCAGTGCCTCCGGGATAGGCCAGTATTTT.

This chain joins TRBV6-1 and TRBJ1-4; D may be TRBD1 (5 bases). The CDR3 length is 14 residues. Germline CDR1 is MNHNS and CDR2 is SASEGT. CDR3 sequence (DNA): TGTGCAAGCGGGGACCACGGTGGCCGTGAAAAACTGTTTTTT. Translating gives CASGDHGGREKLFF.

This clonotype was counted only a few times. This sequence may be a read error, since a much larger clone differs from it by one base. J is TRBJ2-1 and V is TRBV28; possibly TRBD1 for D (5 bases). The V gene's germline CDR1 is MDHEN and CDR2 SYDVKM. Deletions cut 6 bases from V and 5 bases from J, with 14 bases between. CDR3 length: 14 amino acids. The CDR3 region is CASSTRQLHNEQFF. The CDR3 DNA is TGTGCCAGCAGCACCCGACAGCTCCACAATGAGCAGTTCTTC.

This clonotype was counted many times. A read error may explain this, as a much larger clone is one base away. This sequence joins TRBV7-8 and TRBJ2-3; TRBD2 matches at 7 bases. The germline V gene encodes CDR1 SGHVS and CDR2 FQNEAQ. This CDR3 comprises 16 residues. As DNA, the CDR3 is TGTACCAGCAGCTTTGTAGTGGGAGGGAGGACAGATACGCAGTATTTT. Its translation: CTSSFVVGGRTDTQYF. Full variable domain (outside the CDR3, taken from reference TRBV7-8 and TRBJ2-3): GAGVSQSPRYKVAKRGQDVALRCDPISGHVSLFWYQQALGQGPEFLTYFQNEAQLDKSGLPSDRFFAERPEGSVSTLKIQRTQQEDSAVYLCTSSFVVGGRTDTQYFGPGTRLTVL.

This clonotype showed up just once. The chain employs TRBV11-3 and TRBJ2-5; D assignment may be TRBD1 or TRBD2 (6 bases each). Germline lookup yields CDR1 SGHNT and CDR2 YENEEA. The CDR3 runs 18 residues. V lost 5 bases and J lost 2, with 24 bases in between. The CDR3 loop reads CASSPGDSKQGVQETQYF. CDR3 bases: TGTGCCAGCAGCCCGGGGGATTCTAAACAGGGCGTGCAAGAGACCCAGTACTTC.

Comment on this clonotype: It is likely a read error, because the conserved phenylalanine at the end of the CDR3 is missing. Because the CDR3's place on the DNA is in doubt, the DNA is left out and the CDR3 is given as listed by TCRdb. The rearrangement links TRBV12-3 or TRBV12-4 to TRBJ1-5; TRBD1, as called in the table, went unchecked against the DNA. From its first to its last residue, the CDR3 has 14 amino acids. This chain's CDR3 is CASSPTGFTQPQYS.

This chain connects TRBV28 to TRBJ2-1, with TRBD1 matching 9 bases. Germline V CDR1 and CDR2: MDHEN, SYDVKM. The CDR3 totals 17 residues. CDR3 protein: CVSSPEQGAGRVNEQFF. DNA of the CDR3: TGTGTCAGTAGTCCAGAACAGGGGGCAGGGAGAGTCAATGAGCAGTTCTTC. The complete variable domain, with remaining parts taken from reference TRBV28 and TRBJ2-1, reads DVKVTQSSRYLVKRTGEKVFLECVQDMDHENMFWYRQDPGLGLRLIYFSYDVKMKEKGDIPEGYSVSREKKERFSLILESASTNQTSMYLCVSSPEQGAGRVNEQFFGPGTRLTVL.

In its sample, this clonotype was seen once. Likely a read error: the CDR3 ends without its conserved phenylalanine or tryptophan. The CDR3 DNA is TGTGCCAGTAGTATTCGGACCGGGGAGCTGTTTTCT. This translates into CASSIRTGELFS. The J gene is TRBJ2-2, the V gene TRBV19; D gene uncertain. CDR1 and CDR2 from the germline V gene are LNHDA and SQIVND (reference sequence). CDR3 length equals 12 residues. V was shortened by 3 bases and J by 5 bases, with 4 bases between the two germline ends.

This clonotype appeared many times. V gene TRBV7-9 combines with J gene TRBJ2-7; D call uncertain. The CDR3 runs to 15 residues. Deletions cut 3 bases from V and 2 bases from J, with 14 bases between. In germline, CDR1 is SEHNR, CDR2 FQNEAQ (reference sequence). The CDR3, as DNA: TGTGCCAGCAGCTTGGACGCAGCTCGGGCCTACGAGCAGTACTTC. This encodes CASSLDAARAYEQYF. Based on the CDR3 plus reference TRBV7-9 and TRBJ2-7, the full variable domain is DTGVSQNPRHKITKRGQNVTFRCDPISEHNRLYWYRQTLGQGPEFLTYFQNEAQLEKSRLLSDRFSAERPKGSFSTLEIQRTEQGDSAMYLCASSLDAARAYEQYFGPGTRLTVT.